The 26 T cell receptor beta chains given below trace back to one sample, sequenced in a study of blood T cell repertoires in COVID-19. Generated by immunoSEQ multiplex PCR, the TCRdb table keeps only in-frame clones and is missing some. The sample carries some 180,000 clones, roughly 90% recorded once. The sequenced sample was peripheral blood. Receptors were obtained from a man between 50 and 59 years old with acute or convalescent COVID-19.

The V and J genes are TRBV3-1 (or the pseudogene TRBV3-2) and TRBJ1-2, with D maybe TRBD1 (6 bases). The germline gives CDR1 LGHDT, CDR2 YNNKEL (reference sequence). The CDR3 sequence is 14 residues long. Deletions cut 4 bases from V and 4 bases from J, with 13 bases between. CDR3: CASSPQTGVYGYTF. CDR3 DNA: TGTGCCAGCAGCCCCCAGACAGGAGTCTATGGCTACACCTTC.

A few counts support this clone. The chain carries TRBV6-5 and TRBJ1-2; D not certain. The V gene lost 9 bases and the J gene lost 4 bases, with 21 bases spanning the gap. This CDR3 has 15 amino acids. Looked up from germline, CDR1 is MNHEY and CDR2 is SVGAGI. The CDR3 region has the DNA TGTGCCAGTAAACTTCCGGGGTATCGGACCTATGGCTACACCTTC. Translation gives CASKLPGYRTYGYTF.

The chain employs TRBV12-2 and TRBJ2-1; TRBD1, the table's D call, lacks a check against the DNA. TRBV12-2 is marked as a pseudogene. The CDR3 length is 12 residues. For the CDR3, the DNA is TGTGCAAGTCGCGGCAGGGGAAATGAGCAGTTCTTC. Translation: CASRGRGNEQFF.

This chain joins TRBV11-2 and TRBJ2-3, with D perhaps TRBD2 (5 bases). V lost 4 bases to trimming and J lost 4 bases, with 15 bases between them. The V gene's germline CDR1 is SGHAT and CDR2 FQNNGV. CDR3 length equals 15 residues. Here the CDR3 reads CASSSSTGTADTQYF. Here the CDR3 DNA reads TGTGCCAGCAGCTCTTCCACGGGAACCGCAGATACGCAGTATTTT. The full variable domain, with the rest looked up from reference TRBV11-2 and TRBJ2-3, is EAGVAQSPRYKIIEKRQSVAFWCNPISGHATLYWYQQILGQGPKLLIQFQNNGVVDDSQLPKDRFSAERLKGVDSTLKIQPAKLEDSAVYLCASSSSTGTADTQYFGPGTRLTVL.

The chain employs TRBV18 and TRBJ1-6; 7 bases are a match to TRBD1. Germline CDR1 KGHSH, CDR2 LQKENI. V was clipped by 2 bases and J by 5 bases; unmatched bases: 3. This CDR3 comprises 15 residues. The CDR3 spells CASSPGQANNSPLHF. The CDR3 bases are TGTGCCAGCTCACCAGGACAGGCCAATAATTCACCCCTCCACTTT.

J is TRBJ1-1 and V is TRBV27; a possible D gene is TRBD1 (6 bases). The germline CDR1 and CDR2 sequences are MNHEY and SMNVEV (reference sequence). This CDR3 has 17 amino acids. The V end was cut by 5 bases, the J end by 0 bases, with 19 bases between. CDR3 coding DNA: TGTGCCAGCAGTACTACCAATACAGGGAGAATGAACACTGAAGCTTTCTTT. Protein: CASSTTNTGRMNTEAFF.

The chain uses TRBV18 and TRBJ1-5; D remains ambiguous. V dropped 1 base and J dropped 7 bases, with 11 bases sitting between them. The V gene's germline CDR1 is KGHSH and CDR2 LQKENI. This CDR3 has 14 residues. CDR3 loop: CASSPRGGLQPQHF. The DNA of the CDR3 is TGTGCCAGCTCACCACGAGGAGGGCTCCAGCCCCAGCATTTT.

The genes are TRBV11-2 and TRBJ2-5; a weak D match, TRBD2 (5 bases). Germline lookup yields CDR1 SGHAT and CDR2 FQNNGV. This CDR3 has 14 residues. Trimming took 5 bases from V and 0 from J, leaving 10 bases between them. The DNA of the CDR3 is TGTGCCAGCAGCCCTTTGAGGGACCAAGAGACCCAGTACTTC. Translation: CASSPLRDQETQYF.

CDR3 sequence (DNA): TGCGCCAGCAGCTTCAGCAATGAGCAGTTCTTC. It specifies CASSFSNEQFF. The rearrangement joins TRBV5-1 to TRBJ2-1; no firm D call. CDR3 length: 11 residues. Germline CDR1 SGHRS, CDR2 YFSETQ. Trimming stripped 2 bases from V and 6 bases from J, with 3 bases between. Variable domain in full (rest from reference TRBV5-1 and TRBJ2-1): KAGVTQTPRYLIKTRGQQVTLSCSPISGHRSVSWYQQTPGQGLQFLFEYFSETQRNKGNFPGRFSGRQFSNSRSEMNVSTLELGDSALYLCASSFSNEQFFGPGTRLTVL.

The chain uses TRBV28 and TRBJ2-7; the match to TRBD1 covers 11 bases. With 4 bases clipped from V and 4 bases from J, the junction kept 6 bases outside the gene matches. The germline V gene encodes CDR1 MDHEN and CDR2 SYDVKM. The CDR3 is made up of 15 amino acids. The CDR3 sequence: CASSSPGQGVYEQYF. CDR3 in DNA: TGTGCCAGCAGTTCTCCGGGACAGGGGGTTTACGAGCAGTACTTC. The variable domain in full, with the rest retrieved from reference TRBV28 and TRBJ2-7, is DVKVTQSSRYLVKRTGEKVFLECVQDMDHENMFWYRQDPGLGLRLIYFSYDVKMKEKGDIPEGYSVSREKKERFSLILESASTNQTSMYLCASSSPGQGVYEQYFGPGTRLTVT.

This chain links TRBV6-5 with TRBJ1-4, with D possibly TRBD1 on 5 matching bases. In germline, CDR1 is MNHEY, CDR2 SVGAGI. The CDR3 spans 12 residues. V was clipped by 6 bases and J by 7 bases, with 9 bases between them. The CDR3 here is CASRGLSEKLFF. In DNA, the CDR3 is TGTGCCAGCAGGGGGCTAAGTGAAAAACTGTTTTTT.

The chain uses TRBV6-1 and TRBJ2-5; the D gene is possibly TRBD1 (6 bases). Trimming pared 4 bases from V and 0 bases from J, leaving 21 bases between. The CDR3 runs to 18 residues. Germline lookup yields CDR1 MNHNS and CDR2 SASEGT. CDR3 in amino acids: CASSGGGKFWRHQETQYF. Here the CDR3 DNA reads TGTGCCAGCAGTGGAGGGGGTAAGTTTTGGCGGCACCAAGAGACCCAGTACTTC.

V gene TRBV7-8 combines with J gene TRBJ1-5, with 9 bases fitting TRBD1. The germline V gene has CDR1 SGHVS and CDR2 FQNEAQ. V was pared by 3 bases and J by 4 bases, with 4 bases of the junction left unmatched. This CDR3 has 15 residues. DNA of the CDR3: TGTGCCAGCAGCTTCCAGGGGACAGGGAATCAGCCCCAGCATTTT. This sequence encodes CASSFQGTGNQPQHF. Full variable domain (remainder filled in from reference TRBV7-8 and TRBJ1-5): GAGVSQSPRYKVAKRGQDVALRCDPISGHVSLFWYQQALGQGPEFLTYFQNEAQLDKSGLPSDRFFAERPEGSVSTLKIQRTQQEDSAVYLCASSFQGTGNQPQHFGDGTRLSIL.

This clone appeared a single time. The genes are TRBV29-1 and TRBJ2-2; 8 bases match TRBD2. V dropped 3 bases and J dropped 4; count of bases not matched to a gene: 7. Germline CDR1 and CDR2: SQVTM and ANQGSEA. This CDR3 region has 15 residues. The CDR3 DNA reads as TGCAGCGTTGATTCCCCGGGGGGGGTCACCGGGGAGCTGTTTTTT. It translates to CSVDSPGGVTGELFF.

The genes are TRBV29-1 and TRBJ1-6; D unclear. The CDR3 spans 13 residues. V gave up 6 bases and J gave up 2 bases, with 8 bases separating them. CDR1 and CDR2 from the germline V gene are SQVTM and ANQGSEA. CDR3 amino acids: CSVQEAYNSPLHF. The CDR3 coding sequence is TGCAGCGTCCAAGAGGCCTATAATTCACCCCTCCACTTT. The complete variable domain, with remaining parts taken from reference TRBV29-1 and TRBJ1-6, reads SAVISQKPSRDICQRGTSLTIQCQVDSQVTMMFWYRQQPGQSLTLIATANQGSEATYESGFVIDKFPISRPNLTFSTLTVSNMSPEDSSIYLCSVQEAYNSPLHFGNGTRLTVT.

The V gene is TRBV19, the J gene TRBJ1-5, with unresolved D. The CDR3 is made up of 13 amino acids. Germline V gene data show CDR1 as LNHDA and CDR2 as SQIVND (reference sequence). With 3 bases removed from V and 6 bases from J, the gap between germline ends came to 9 bases. Written as DNA, the CDR3 is TGTGCCAGTAGTATTCACAATCCTCAGCCCCAGCATTTT. Amino acids: CASSIHNPQPQHF.

The chain links TRBV27 to TRBJ2-1, with 11 nucleotides matching TRBD2. The CDR3 length is 16 residues. CDR1 is MNHEY and CDR2 is SMNVEV in the germline V gene (reference sequence). J was trimmed by 2 bases and V by 3 bases; bases with no gene match: 3. CDR3 in amino acids: CASSLIAGGPYNEQFF. CDR3 coding DNA: TGTGCCAGCAGTTTGATAGCGGGAGGGCCCTACAATGAGCAGTTCTTC.

The chain employs TRBV4-3 and TRBJ2-3, with 11 bases aligning to TRBD2. Trimming at V came to 3 bases and at J to 0 bases, leaving 8 bases not matched to a gene. Germline CDR1 and CDR2: LGHNA and YSLEER. The CDR3 sequence is 18 residues long. This CDR3 is CASSQGTSGTLSTDTQYF. CDR3 bases: TGCGCCAGCAGCCAGGGGACTAGCGGTACGCTTAGCACAGATACGCAGTATTTT.

This chain links TRBV7-9 with TRBJ2-1; D perhaps matches TRBD2 (6 bases). Germline values: CDR1 SEHNR, CDR2 FQNEAQ (reference sequence). The CDR3 has 14 residues. Trimming took off 1 base at V and 3 bases at J, with 7 bases between the two ends. Written as DNA, the CDR3 is TGTGCCAGCAGCTTAGTGCGGGGCTACAATGAGCAGTTCTTC. Encoded protein: CASSLVRGYNEQFF.

This clone came up once. The V gene is TRBV10-3, the J gene TRBJ1-6, with D tentatively TRBD1 (6 bases). Looked up from germline, CDR1 is ENHRY and CDR2 is SYGVKD. This CDR3 contains 15 residues. V was pared by 2 bases and J by 6 bases, with 11 bases between. The DNA for the CDR3 is TGTGCCATCAGTGAGACCGGACAGATTAATTCACCCCTCCACTTT. It is translated as CAISETGQINSPLHF.

This chain connects TRBV28 to TRBJ1-6, with D possibly being TRBD1 (5 bases). Germline loops: CDR1 MDHEN, CDR2 SYDVKM. Trimming removed 6 bases at V and 4 bases at J, with 19 bases between. The CDR3 spans 17 residues. Here the CDR3 reads CASRTDSRGGYNSPLHF. CDR3 nucleotide sequence: TGTGCCAGCAGAACCGACTCTCGGGGGGGTTATAATTCACCCCTCCACTTT.

The chain employs TRBV6-1 and TRBJ1-6; no reliable D call. V shed 1 base and J shed 7 bases, with 11 bases lying between them. Germline CDR1 is MNHNS and CDR2 is SASEGT. This CDR3 contains 15 residues. This chain's CDR3 is CASSEGVPRNSPLHF. The CDR3 DNA sequence: TGTGCCAGCAGTGAAGGGGTGCCCAGGAATTCACCCCTCCACTTT.

This chain connects TRBV5-1 to TRBJ1-2; TRBD1 agrees at 7 bases. Germline V gene data show CDR1 as SGHRS and CDR2 as YFSETQ. The V segment lost 4 bases and the J segment 3 bases; nucleotides outside the gene matches: 6. The CDR3 extends over 14 amino acids. The DNA of the CDR3 is TGCGCCAGCAGCCCCACAGGGGCGGACTATGGCTACACCTTC. This sequence encodes CASSPTGADYGYTF.

The rearrangement uses TRBV19 and TRBJ1-5; TRBD1 might be the D (6 bases). The V end lost 0 bases, the J end lost 4 bases, and 10 bases lay between the germline ends. There are 15 residues in the CDR3. In germline, CDR1 is LNHDA, CDR2 SQIVND (reference sequence). The CDR3 bases are TGTGCCAGTAGTATAGAGAGGACAGATAATCAGCCCCAGCATTTT. Protein: CASSIERTDNQPQHF.

The chain links TRBV6-1 to TRBJ1-5; 8 bases agree with TRBD1. The V segment lost 4 bases and the J segment 2 bases; nucleotides outside the gene matches: 7. Germline V lookup: CDR1 MNHNS, CDR2 SASEGT. This CDR3 is built from 16 residues. The CDR3 loop reads CASSGQGALGNQPQHF. In DNA form, the CDR3 reads TGTGCCAGCAGTGGGCAGGGGGCACTGGGCAATCAGCCCCAGCATTTT.

The chain carries TRBV7-6 and TRBJ2-5; tentatively, D is TRBD2 (6 bases). There are 16 residues in the CDR3. The germline V and J ends were trimmed by 1 base and 2 bases, with 14 bases remaining between them. Germline CDR1 and CDR2: SGHVS and FNYEAQ. This CDR3 is CASSLGAGSGQETQYF. The CDR3 bases are TGTGCCAGCAGCTTAGGGGCCGGGAGCGGACAAGAGACCCAGTACTTC.